A single TCR beta chain is shown here with its context. This clone appeared once. No cognate antigen has been identified for it. Per-base quality was not reported, and no clone a single base away is much larger than it. The trial excluded patients who had a history of autoimmune disease or were on systemic immunosuppression. Peripheral blood for TCR sequencing was collected from all dose cohorts at baseline, on cycle 4 day 1, and on cycle 7 day 1. Samples were obtained from an open-label, multicenter, first-in-human phase I dose-escalation trial of ivuxolimab. Adults with locally advanced or metastatic head and neck squamous cell, hepatocellular, melanoma or renal cell carcinoma were enrolled in the trial. Before TCR sequencing, CD4+ and CD8+ T cells were separately sorted from peripheral blood. The data originate from a study of OX40 agonist ivuxolimab in advanced cancers. For context, the study as a whole: The costimulatory receptor OX40 (CD134) was targeted by ivuxolimab, a fully human IgG2 agonistic monoclonal antibody. Intravenous ivuxolimab was administered to patients every 2 weeks at six dose levels: 0.01, 0.1, 0.3, 1.5, 3 and 10 mg/kg. Of the roughly 52 dose-escalation patients, hepatocellular carcinoma was present in 19, melanoma in around 15, renal cell carcinoma in 9 and head and neck cancer in 9. In the dose-escalation cohort, roughly four fifths of patients were male, and the mean age was roughly 60 years, with a range of 23 to 79. Patients were allowed to have had prior anti-PD-1, anti-PD-L1 or anti-CTLA-4 therapy, and around 37% of the dose-escalation patients had previously received checkpoint inhibitors. Partial responses occurred in three dose-escalation patients, of whom one had hepatocellular carcinoma and two had cutaneous melanoma. Peripheral TCRbeta sequencing was intended to test whether TCR sequence diversity was altered and clonal T-cell expansion was caused by ivuxolimab. The paper describes the monotherapy dose-escalation part (N of about 47 patients) of the phase I trial of ivuxolimab.

To sequence the TCRbeta CDR3 region, genomic DNA was isolated from the sorted cells. The immunoSEQ Assay was used to sequence the TCRbeta CDR3 regions. Held by TCRdb, this immuneACCESS table contains in-frame sequences only and omits some clones. Under half of the omission traces to an unresolved V gene where checked; the cause of the rest is unknown. The sample has around 29,000 clones on record, around 85% of them singletons. The top ten clones comprise roughly 27% of the sample. Here is what the overall study found, with its caveats: Clonal expansion of both CD4+ and CD8+ blood T cells was observed from baseline to week 6 at doses 0.1 to 3.0 mg/kg. Low levels of normalized T-cell clonal expansion were also seen in some nonresponding patients. Antigen specificity was not determined for the clonally expanded peripheral T cells. After ivuxolimab, more expanded clones were found on average in CD8+ T cells than in CD4+ T cells. In the 0.1-3.0 mg/kg groups, partial responders had among the lowest normalized peripheral clonal expansion, particularly in CD8+ T cells.

The receptor was isolated from an adult with an advanced solid tumor such as melanoma, head and neck, liver or kidney cancer. This specimen consisted of CD4+ or CD8+ T cells sorted from blood, obtained in a trial of the OX40 agonist ivuxolimab.

CDR3 region: CASSHATGAYTEAFF. The DNA sequence reads TGTGCCAGCAGCCACGCAACGGGGGCCTACACTGAAGCTTTCTTT. The sequence is built from TRBV7-6 and TRBJ1-1; matching of 6 bases hints at TRBD1 as the D gene. The germline V gene provides CDR1 SGHVS and CDR2 FNYEAQ. From cysteine to phenylalanine, the CDR3 is 15 amino acids long. Only the CDR3 DNA stays, 45 bases, in frame from base 1. V gives up 5 bases and J gives up 3 bases, and the segment between their germline ends measures 16 bases.